This TCR beta chain was observed in a study of blood T cell repertoires in COVID-19. Study details: Sources were T cells, B-cell-depleted T cells, or PBMCs; the material itself was cDNA or gDNA.

The CDR3 is 15 residues long. Trimming stripped 6 bases from V and 3 bases from J, with 17 bases between. The germline V gene encodes CDR1 SGHTA and CDR2 FQGNSA. Profiled with immunoSEQ multiplex PCR; TCRdb holds only in-frame clones, not every one. The table lists about 430,000 clones, roughly 88% of them singletons, with roughly 1.4% in the top ten. Recruitment covered about two dozen US areas and drew participants whose ages spanned roughly 18 to 100 years. This sequence originates from a woman younger than 30 who had been exposed to COVID-19. The chain joins TRBV7-2 to TRBJ1-1; D is perhaps TRBD1 (5 bases). Sequenced input: PBMCs or T cells enriched from blood (not recorded which). CDR3 in amino acids: CASRSGFGRDTEAFF. The CDR3 nucleotides read TGTGCCAGCAGATCAGGGTTTGGTAGAGACACTGAAGCTTTCTTT.